This TCR beta chain stems from a study of OX40 agonist ivuxolimab in advanced cancers. The overall study: Partial responses were achieved by three patients, one with hepatocellular carcinoma and two with cutaneous melanoma.

Any history of autoimmune disease or systemic immunosuppression disqualified patients. Clones were read by immunoSEQ multiplex PCR, and TCRdb kept only the in-frame ones, dropping some. The sample holds about 41,000 clones, 87% seen once. The germline gives CDR1 SGHRS, CDR2 YFSETQ. The CDR3 covers 14 residues. Germline trimming cut 3 bases from V and 5 bases from J; bases unmatched to any gene: 6. The sample was CD4+ or CD8+ T cells sorted from blood, taken in a trial of the OX40 agonist ivuxolimab. The V call is TRBV5-1, the J call TRBJ1-1, with 8 bases that match TRBD1. The source of this sequence is an adult with an advanced solid tumor such as melanoma, head and neck, liver or kidney cancer. The CDR3: CASSWTGQGTEAFF. The CDR3 bases are TGCGCCAGCAGCTGGACCGGACAGGGAACTGAAGCTTTCTTT.